This TCR beta chain is from a study of early T cells in non-severe SARS-CoV-2 infection. Study-level background: From unsorted whole blood, bulk RNA was sequenced, and the chains remained unpaired.

Looked up from germline, CDR1 is DFQATT and CDR2 is SNEGSKA (reference sequence). The germline V and J ends were trimmed by 0 bases and 0 bases, with 24 bases remaining between them. The CDR3 length is 20 residues. Study-wide results and caveats: Matching against VDJdb likely underestimated virus-specific expansions, favoring anti-spike CD8.

This clonotype was found many times. Its antigen remains unknown. Individual cDNA molecules each received unique molecular identifiers attached to them. Via MiXCR, TCRdb re-called the 5' RACE reads, giving one row per CDR3 protein. The table includes under 50,000 distinct CDR3 sequences, about 4.2% detected once. This chain links TRBV20-1 with TRBJ2-4; D possibly corresponds to TRBD2 (5 bases). Sequenced material: whole blood. The clonotype originates from an adult who was a healthcare worker with PCR-confirmed SARS-CoV-2 infection or an uninfected control (not recorded which). CDR3 sequence (DNA): TGCAGTGCTAGAGATCAGGACTCCTTCTCGGGTAGGCTAGCCAAAAACATTCAGTACTTC. Its protein product is CSARDQDSFSGRLAKNIQYF.